These T cell receptor beta chains were read from a single sample in a study of blood T cell repertoires in COVID-19. Here immunoSEQ multiplex PCR was the method, and the copy in TCRdb shows in-frame clones only, minus some. The sample consists of fewer than 250,000 clones, around nine tenths of them appearing once. Sequenced: peripheral blood. The receptors originated from a man aged 40-49 years with acute or convalescent COVID-19. Both conserved end residues are trimmed from each CDR3.

TRBV19	TRBJ2-7	ASSPGGGYEQY
TRBV5-1	TRBJ1-1	ASSLGLGGPNTEAF
TRBV4-1	TRBJ2-7	ASSQEAGGFSEQY
TRBV7-9	TRBJ1-2	ASSFSDYGYT
TRBV11-1	TRBJ2-5	ASSSQAGQETQY
TRBV3-1/TRBV3-2	TRBJ2-1	ASSRGLAGGPGEQF
TRBV19	TRBJ1-1	ASSYGPGVPTEAF
TRBV10-2	TRBJ2-1	ASSRGGSYNEQF
TRBV28	TRBJ2-7	ASSLKGYEQY
TRBV5-4	TRBJ2-3	ASSPRGGETDTQY
TRBV19	TRBJ2-7	ASSPTGSQRSQY
TRBV7-9	TRBJ1-4	ASSGGNQEKLF
TRBV14	TRBJ1-1	ASSQQGATEAF
TRBV6-1	TRBJ2-7	ASSEAGGQGYEQY
TRBV6-5	TRBJ2-6	ASKADSSGANVLT
TRBV5-4	TRBJ1-2	ASSLGDRDYGYT
TRBV2	TRBJ1-2	ASSDHSPGYT
TRBV6-5	TRBJ2-2	ASSPRARGTGELF
TRBV2	TRBJ2-4	ASLSREVGIQY
TRBV7-9	TRBJ2-5	ASSPRVYVETQY
TRBV20-1	TRBJ2-7	SASRGLAGEQY
TRBV5-8	TRBJ1-3	ASSFDTAGNTIY
TRBV27	TRBJ2-2	ASSLIGDTGELF
TRBV29-1	TRBJ2-1	SVELLPSGSNEQF
TRBV7-9	TRBJ2-1	ASSLVLAANEQF
TRBV5-1	TRBJ1-1	ASSFQGVDTEAF
TRBV9	TRBJ2-5	ASSVGWEGETQY
TRBV10-3	TRBJ2-1	AISEARDYNEQF
TRBV30	TRBJ2-7	AWSDGYEQY
TRBV2	TRBJ2-7	ASSDERGGAYEQY
TRBV10-3	TRBJ2-1	AISEVSGSFYNEQF
TRBV27	TRBJ2-1	ASSRWDSYNEQF
TRBV3-1/TRBV3-2	TRBJ1-2	ASSQFRGTYGYT
TRBV11-2	TRBJ2-7	ASSLLAGGLYEQY
TRBV5-1	TRBJ1-4	ASSRGQATNEKLF
TRBV21-1	TRBJ2-7	ASSTTSGRQYEQY
TRBV13	TRBJ2-5	ASSSFFQETQY
TRBV7-9	TRBJ1-2	ASSFDRDLNYGYT
TRBV11-2	TRBJ2-2	ATDLEYTGELF
TRBV11-2	TRBJ1-1	ASSFTGQMNTEAF
TRBV6-6	TRBJ2-7	ASSYSNRGPYEQY
TRBV19	TRBJ1-6	ASSIDTMLSSYNSPLH
TRBV5-1	TRBJ1-1	ASSTQGEDTEAF
TRBV6-2/TRBV6-3	TRBJ1-6	ASSYGTGSDSPLH
TRBV4-1	TRBJ1-5	ASSQSLSGGNQPQH
TRBV23-1	TRBJ1-3	ASSQFYSTNKVGSGNTIY
TRBV7-6	TRBJ1-5	ASSLEWGGNQPQH
TRBV5-5	TRBJ1-1	ASSLVRGTEAF
TRBV30	TRBJ2-7	AWRERYPASEQY